This T cell receptor (beta chain) was documented in a study of cytomegalovirus exposure and HLA in healthy donors. About the research overall: Of several hundred genotyped donors, roughly 80% grouped in the Caucasian-associated ancestry cluster. Study-wide points: TCR beta chain V- and J-gene trimming was linked, in a later analysis, to a missense variant in DCLRE1C.

This CDR3 region has 15 residues. V gave up 4 bases and J gave up 3 bases; unmatched junction bases: 5. CDR1 is SNHLY and CDR2 is FYNNEI in the germline V gene. As for this clone: What it binds is not known.

The PCR used 60 Vbeta and 13 Jbeta primers. Authors' data handling: Later work found 65 million to 90 million unique TCR beta chains, with about 10 million shared. Generated by immunoSEQ multiplex PCR, the TCRdb table keeps only in-frame clones and is missing some. D and trimming were read from the DNA, whereas the V and J calls and clone size are those reported in that table. The sample has about 190,000 clones. The chain employs TRBV2 and TRBJ2-4; TRBD1 aligns across 8 bases. Sequencing was performed on PBMCs. The TCR was taken from a woman aged 25 to 45 in good health and CMV-seropositive. CDR3 nucleotide sequence: TGTGCCAGCAGTGGAATGACAGGGGACAAAAACATTCAGTACTTC. Its translation: CASSGMTGDKNIQYF.